A single sample gave rise to the 13 T cell receptor beta chains below, sequenced in a study of T cell responses to AZD1222 COVID-19 vaccine. Sequencing used immunoSEQ multiplex PCR; TCRdb keeps in-frame clones, though not all of them. The data contain approximately 200,000 clones, approximately 93% of them singletons. Sample: peripheral blood, taken 28 days after the second AZD1222 dose. Receptors were obtained from an adult who received the AZD1222 COVID-19 vaccine.

The CDR3 here is CSVASGGGLAANEQFF. For the CDR3, the DNA is TGCAGCGTTGCCTCGGGCGGGGGACTAGCGGCCAATGAGCAGTTCTTC. The chain uses TRBV29-1 and TRBJ2-1, with 11 bases aligning to TRBD2. CDR1 is SQVTM, CDR2 ANQGSEA, per germline. Trimming removed 4 bases from V and 6 bases from J; junction bases left unmatched: 11. The CDR3 extends over 16 amino acids.

The V gene is TRBV19, the J gene TRBJ2-1, with TRBD2 as a possible D gene (6 bases). Germline V gene sequence: CDR1 LNHDA, CDR2 SQIVND (reference sequence). This CDR3 region has 15 residues. V dropped 7 bases and J dropped 0 bases, with 13 bases sitting between them. DNA of the CDR3: TGTGCCAGTACCCCGGGACTCCGCTCCTACAATGAGCAGTTCTTC. It yields the protein CASTPGLRSYNEQFF.

This rearrangement joins TRBV20-1 to TRBJ1-2, with D possibly matching TRBD1 (5 bases). CDR1 DFQATT and CDR2 SNEGSKA come from the germline V gene (reference sequence). The CDR3 is 12 residues long. Between the trimmed V and J ends, which lost 3 bases and 8 bases, there was a span of 13 bases. CDR3 nucleotides: TGCAGTGCTAGTGGGGGATTGGGAGGCTACACCTTC. Translated, it gives CSASGGLGGYTF.

J is TRBJ1-1 and V is TRBV2, with no clear D. V was pared by 3 bases and J by 0 bases, with 8 bases between. CDR1 is SNHLY, CDR2 FYNNEI, per germline. This CDR3 contains 14 residues. Written as DNA, the CDR3 is TGTGCCAGCAGTGATTTGGTATTGAACACTGAAGCTTTCTTT. It is translated as CASSDLVLNTEAFF.

This chain links TRBV5-1 with TRBJ2-1, with a possible D match to TRBD1 (6 bases). Germline-derived CDR1 and CDR2 are SGHRS and YFSETQ. The V gene lost 0 bases and the J gene lost 5 bases, with 12 bases spanning the gap. The CDR3 length is 15 residues. Here the CDR3 reads CASSLAAGVNNEQFF. The CDR3 region has the DNA TGCGCCAGCAGCTTGGCCGCAGGGGTTAACAATGAGCAGTTCTTC.

The rearrangement joins TRBV27 to TRBJ1-3; TRBD1 agrees at 7 bases. Trimming cost V 5 bases and J 4 bases; bases outside gene matches: 5. The germline V gene has CDR1 MNHEY and CDR2 SMNVEV (reference sequence). There are 14 residues in the CDR3. CDR3 loop: CASSETGVGNTIYF. The CDR3 coding sequence is TGTGCCAGCAGTGAAACAGGGGTAGGAAACACCATATATTTT.

Details on this clone: Other DNA sequences in this specimen translate into the identical CDR3. This rearrangement joins TRBV20-1 to TRBJ1-5; 7 nucleotides agree with TRBD1. Germline V CDR1 and CDR2: DFQATT, SNEGSKA (reference sequence). With V trimmed by 3 bases and J by 7 bases, 9 bases remained unmatched. This CDR3 contains 14 residues. Here the CDR3 reads CSASGAGGRQPQHF. DNA of the CDR3: TGCAGTGCTAGTGGGGCAGGGGGGCGGCAGCCCCAGCATTTT.

This sequence joins TRBV7-3 and TRBJ2-5; 10 bases align to TRBD2. CDR3 size: 14 residues. The trim removed 4 bases at V and 5 bases at J, leaving 4 bases unmatched. The germline V gene encodes CDR1 SGHTA and CDR2 FQGTGA. CDR3 in amino acids: CASSSLAGVETQYF. The CDR3 nucleotides are TGTGCCAGCAGCTCCCTAGCGGGAGTCGAGACCCAGTACTTC.

The chain recombines TRBV19 with TRBJ1-5; perhaps TRBD1 as D (5 bases). V was shortened by 3 bases and J by 2 bases, with 14 bases between the two germline ends. The CDR3 runs to 16 residues. Germline CDR1 LNHDA, CDR2 SQIVND (reference sequence). Here the CDR3 reads CASSIRTRGGNQPQHF. The CDR3 DNA follows: TGTGCCAGTAGTATCCGGACGAGGGGCGGCAATCAGCCCCAGCATTTT. Combining the CDR3 with reference TRBV19 and TRBJ1-5 gives the whole variable domain DGGITQSPKYLFRKEGQNVTLSCEQNLNHDAMYWYRQDPGQGLRLIYYSQIVNDFQKGDIAEGYSVSREKKESFPLTVTSAQKNPTAFYLCASSIRTRGGNQPQHFGDGTRLSIL.

The rearrangement links TRBV27 to TRBJ1-4, with unresolved D. Germline loops: CDR1 MNHEY, CDR2 SMNVEV (reference sequence). The CDR3 contains 18 residues. The V and J ends lost 0 bases and 3 bases respectively, with 17 bases between them. CDR3: CASSLSVPGTYANEKLFF. DNA for the CDR3: TGTGCCAGCAGTTTATCGGTTCCGGGAACGTACGCTAATGAAAAACTGTTTTTT.

V is TRBV6-6 and J is TRBJ1-5; 10 bases line up with TRBD1. With 5 bases clipped from V and 5 bases from J, the junction kept 6 bases outside the gene matches. The CDR3 runs 15 residues. Germline CDR1 MNHNY, CDR2 SVGAGI (reference sequence). CDR3 sequence reads: CASSLGTGEYQPQHF. Written as DNA, the CDR3 is TGTGCCAGCAGTCTCGGGACAGGGGAGTATCAGCCCCAGCATTTT.

The gene calls are TRBV16 and TRBJ1-1; D remains ambiguous. Per the germline V gene, CDR1 is KGHSY and CDR2 is FQNENV. Trimming took 7 bases from V and 10 from J, leaving 10 bases between them. This CDR3 has 10 amino acids. The CDR3 sequence: CASITPGAFF. The CDR3 DNA sequence: TGTGCCAGCATAACACCGGGAGCTTTCTTT.

The V call is TRBV2, the J call TRBJ2-4; 7 bases line up with TRBD1. Per the germline V gene, CDR1 is SNHLY and CDR2 is FYNNEI. The CDR3 covers 12 residues. V lost 8 bases to trimming and J lost 7 bases; unmatched junction nucleotides: 5. CDR3 in amino acids: CASGTERNIQYF. CDR3 sequence (DNA): TGTGCCAGCGGGACAGAAAGGAACATTCAGTACTTC.